Shown below are 31 T cell receptor beta chains from a single sample sequenced in a study of T cells after yellow fever vaccination. MiXCR was run by TCRdb on the 5' RACE reads, yielding one entry per CDR3 protein. In the table there are about 240,000 distinct CDR3 sequences, less than 9% of which are singletons. The material sequenced was CD4+ T cells sorted from PBMCs, taken 15 days after the yellow fever booster vaccination. These receptors originate from a young man who received the YFV17D yellow fever vaccine.

This clonotype was detected ten times or more. V is TRBV10-3 and J is TRBJ2-7; TRBD1 is a possible D gene (6 bases). The CDR3 runs 17 residues. Germline V gene sequence: CDR1 ENHRY, CDR2 SYGVKD. Trimming pared 2 bases from V and 2 bases from J, leaving 19 bases between. CDR3 sequence: CAISENFERQATYEQYF. CDR3 DNA: TGTGCCATCAGTGAGAATTTTGAACGACAGGCGACCTACGAGCAGTACTTC.

This clonotype has a handful of counts. The chain is built from TRBV6-2 or TRBV6-3 and TRBJ2-4, with TRBD2 matching 13 bases. This CDR3 contains 18 residues. Per the germline V gene, CDR1 is MNHEY and CDR2 is SVGEGT. With 5 bases clipped from V and 0 bases from J, the junction kept 7 bases outside the gene matches. CDR3 sequence reads: CASSTGTSGNQAKNIQYF. The CDR3 DNA follows: TGTGCCAGCAGTACGGGGACTAGCGGGAACCAAGCCAAAAACATTCAGTACTTC.

Ten or more counts support this clonotype. The chain is built from TRBV24-1 and TRBJ2-1; D gene uncertain. Trimming cost V 3 bases and J 12 bases, with 11 bases left between them. This CDR3 is 12 amino acids long. Per germline, CDR1 KGHDR and CDR2 SFDVKD. The CDR3 DNA reads as TGTGCCACCAGTGATGGAATATCAGGGCAGTTCTTC. Translated: CATSDGISGQFF.

This chain connects TRBV15 to TRBJ2-7; TRBD2 matches at 7 bases. The CDR3 totals 14 residues. Germline CDR1 is LNHNV and CDR2 is YYDKDF (reference sequence). V lost 1 base to trimming and J lost 1 base; unmatched junction nucleotides: 1. Written as DNA, the CDR3 is TGTGCCACCAGCAGAGGCGGGAGATCCTACGAGCAGTACTTC. Amino acid sequence: CATSRGGRSYEQYF.

J is TRBJ2-6 and V is TRBV7-8; TRBD1 matches at 8 bases. Germline V gene data show CDR1 as SGHVS and CDR2 as FQNEAQ. Trimming removed 5 bases from V and 1 base from J; junction bases left unmatched: 7. The CDR3 loop spans 17 amino acids. This CDR3 is CASSPWTGSSGANVLTF. The CDR3 DNA reads as TGTGCCAGCAGCCCTTGGACAGGGTCATCTGGGGCCAACGTCCTGACTTTC.

In this sample, this clonotype turned up a few times. CDR3 residues: CASSLEGVAGAGETQYF. In DNA form, the CDR3 reads TGCGCCAGCAGCTTGGAGGGCGTAGCGGGAGCCGGCGAGACCCAGTACTTC. The chain uses TRBV5-1 and TRBJ2-5; 9 positions match TRBD2. The CDR3 has 17 amino acids. J was trimmed by 5 bases and V by 0 bases; bases with no gene match: 11. Germline V gives CDR1 SGHRS, CDR2 YFSETQ.

Comment on this clonotype: The junction does not match germline at one end; this may be a read error. The CDR3 DNA sequence: TGCAGTGCTAGGCCTAGCGGGGAGACCAAGTACTTC. Residues: CSARPSGETKYF. The J gene is TRBJ2-5, the V gene TRBV20-1, with 9 bases matching TRBD2. The CDR3 runs 12 residues. Germline V lookup: CDR1 DFQATT, CDR2 SNEGSKA (reference sequence).

The gene calls are TRBV7-2 and TRBJ2-3; 12 nucleotides align to TRBD2. The CDR3 is made up of 16 amino acids. Germline values: CDR1 SGHTA, CDR2 FQGNSA. After removal of 4 bases from V and 2 bases from J, the junction contained 4 bases not matched to a gene. The CDR3 here is CASSYRLAGATDTQYF. In DNA form, the CDR3 reads TGTGCCAGCAGCTATCGACTAGCGGGGGCCACAGATACGCAGTATTTT.

The chain carries TRBV27 and TRBJ1-3, with 8 positions matching TRBD1. The V gene's germline CDR1 is MNHEY and CDR2 SMNVEV (reference sequence). Trimming took 5 bases from V and 9 from J; bases not matched to a gene: 15. The CDR3 loop spans 16 amino acids. The CDR3 loop reads CASSIRWTGKLGTIYF. Written as DNA, the CDR3 is TGTGCCAGCAGTATCCGATGGACAGGGAAACTGGGCACCATATATTTT.

This clonotype was seen repeatedly, ten times or more. The chain employs TRBV5-6 and TRBJ2-7, with D possibly called TRBD1 or TRBD2 (5 bases each). This CDR3 contains 17 residues. Germline assignment: CDR1 SGHDT and CDR2 YYEEEE. Trimming stripped 1 base from V and 5 bases from J, with 22 bases between. CDR3 nucleotides: TGTGCCAGCAGCTTGAGGGACCACCCCGGAGGATTTGACGAGCAGTACTTC. Its translation is CASSLRDHPGGFDEQYF.

This clonotype appeared many times. The chain has TRBV3-1 and TRBJ2-2; D unresolved. V dropped 2 bases and J dropped 4 bases, with 11 bases sitting between them. Germline CDR1 reads LGHDT; CDR2 reads YNNKEL (reference sequence). This CDR3 is built from 15 residues. CDR3 DNA sequence: TGTGCCAGCAGCCAACCGCGTGGGCTCACCGGGGAGCTGTTTTTT. Encoded protein: CASSQPRGLTGELFF.

A few counts support this clonotype. At one of its ends the junction is not consistent with the germline gene, which may arise from a read error. This rearrangement joins TRBV20-1 to TRBJ2-3; D tentatively reads TRBD1 or TRBD2 (5 bases each). Germline V gene data show CDR1 as DFQATT and CDR2 as SNEGSKA (reference sequence). This CDR3 contains 12 residues. The CDR3 sequence is CSTRDPTDTQYF. Here the CDR3 DNA reads TGTAGCACAAGGGACCCCACAGATACGCAGTATTTT.

This clonotype has a handful of counts. The chain recombines TRBV10-3 with TRBJ2-6, with 7 bases identical to TRBD1. Trimming at V came to 8 bases and at J to 2 bases, leaving 3 bases not matched to a gene. From germline, CDR1 is ENHRY and CDR2 SYGVKD. The CDR3 contains 14 residues. The CDR3 loop is CAIATGPGANVLTF. The CDR3 DNA is TGTGCCATCGCGACAGGGCCTGGGGCCAACGTCCTGACTTTC.

A word on this clonotype: A single base separates this from a much larger clone, so it may be a read error. The rearrangement links TRBV20-1 to TRBJ2-2; D may match TRBD1 or TRBD2 (6 bases each). CDR3 length: 15 residues. The germline V gene encodes CDR1 DFQATT and CDR2 SNEGSKA (reference sequence). Between the trimmed V and J ends, which lost 3 bases and 5 bases, there was a span of 16 bases. The CDR3 is CSASKGGLRTGELFF. CDR3 in DNA: TGCAGTGCTAGTAAGGGGGGCCTACGGACCGGGGAGCTGTTTTTT.

This clonotype was detected many times. This chain links TRBV10-3 with TRBJ2-7; D is uncertain. V was pared by 2 bases and J by 4 bases, with 12 bases between. Germline-derived CDR1 and CDR2 are ENHRY and SYGVKD. The CDR3 sequence is 14 residues long. CDR3 bases: TGTGCCATCAGTGAGGGACGGAACAATTACGAGCAGTACTTC. It translates to CAISEGRNNYEQYF.

This clonotype was counted many times. V gene TRBV5-1 combines with J gene TRBJ2-1; 7 bases are a match to TRBD2. Per the germline V gene, CDR1 is SGHRS and CDR2 is YFSETQ. V trimming: 4 bases; J trimming: 8 bases; junction bases outside the gene matches: 9. This CDR3 is built from 14 residues. CDR3 DNA: TGCGCCAGCAGCCGTTCTAGCGGTGGAGATGAGCAGTTCTTC. Amino acid sequence: CASSRSSGGDEQFF.

J is TRBJ1-4 and V is TRBV20-1, with D hard to call. Germline values: CDR1 DFQATT, CDR2 SNEGSKA (reference sequence). Deletions cut 3 bases from V and 11 bases from J, with 7 bases between. This CDR3 region has 10 residues. The CDR3, as DNA: TGCAGTGCTAGGTTGGAGAAACTGTTTTTT. It yields the protein CSARLEKLFF.

This clonotype was counted ten times or more. This chain links TRBV7-8 with TRBJ2-7, with a weak D call TRBD2 (6 bases). With 5 bases removed from V and 7 bases from J, the gap between germline ends came to 24 bases. Germline loops: CDR1 SGHVS, CDR2 FQNEAQ. CDR3 length: 16 amino acids. The CDR3 reads CASSPMEGRTSKEQYF. The CDR3 DNA is TGTGCCAGCAGCCCCATGGAGGGACGGACCTCCAAGGAGCAGTACTTC. The full variable domain, rest sourced from reference TRBV7-8 and TRBJ2-7, is GAGVSQSPRYKVAKRGQDVALRCDPISGHVSLFWYQQALGQGPEFLTYFQNEAQLDKSGLPSDRFFAERPEGSVSTLKIQRTQQEDSAVYLCASSPMEGRTSKEQYFGPGTRLTVT.

With regard to this clonotype: The junction departs from germline at one end; a sequencing error may be responsible. CDR3 residues: CASSSGQDETKYF. The CDR3 nucleotides read TGTGCCAGCAGCTCCGGACAGGATGAGACCAAGTACTTC. The chain is built from TRBV7-2 and TRBJ2-5, with TRBD1 matching over 7 bases. The CDR3 has 13 residues. Germline values: CDR1 SGHTA, CDR2 FQGNSA.

A few counts support this clonotype. The rearrangement uses TRBV24-1 and TRBJ2-1; D is tentatively TRBD1 or TRBD2 (6 bases each). This CDR3 is built from 19 residues. V lost 10 bases and J lost 0, with 27 bases in between. In germline, CDR1 is KGHDR, CDR2 SFDVKD. DNA of the CDR3: TGTGCCACTTCCCGCGTGCACCGACTAGGGGGGAGCTCCTACAATGAGCAGTTCTTC. This translates into CATSRVHRLGGSSYNEQFF.

The V call is TRBV2, the J call TRBJ1-2; D gene unclear. The CDR3 consists of 13 residues. Per germline, CDR1 SNHLY and CDR2 FYNNEI. The V gene lost 4 bases and the J gene lost 6 bases, with 12 bases spanning the gap. The CDR3 DNA reads as TGTGCCAGCAGTGTAGGCCCTCGGGATGGCTACACCTTC. The encoded protein is CASSVGPRDGYTF.

The J gene is TRBJ2-1, the V gene TRBV4-3; D is unclear. The CDR3 spans 15 residues. Germline V lookup: CDR1 LGHNA, CDR2 YSLEER. V was trimmed by 1 base and J by 4 bases, leaving 11 bases between them. The CDR3 DNA reads as TGCGCCAGCAGCCAAGGGCTAAATAGTTACAATGAGCAGTTCTTC. This translates into CASSQGLNSYNEQFF.

This clonotype was seen only a few times. The chain employs TRBV6-6 and TRBJ2-7, with 8 bases aligning to TRBD2. The ends lost 8 bases at V and 4 bases at J; junction bases unmatched: 7. Germline CDR1 and CDR2: MNHNY and SVGAGI (reference sequence). The CDR3 extends over 13 amino acids. DNA of the CDR3: TGTGCCAGCGGGTTCCGCGGGGGGTACGAGCAGTACTTC. It encodes CASGFRGGYEQYF.

V usage is TRBV30 and J usage is TRBJ2-7; D may be TRBD1 or TRBD2 (5 bases each). Germline CDR1 and CDR2: GTSNPN and SVGIG (reference sequence). The length of the CDR3 is 12 residues. The V end lost 3 bases, the J end lost 2 bases, and 8 bases lay between the germline ends. The CDR3 sequence is CAWRGTAYEQYF. DNA of the CDR3: TGTGCCTGGAGGGGGACCGCCTACGAGCAGTACTTC.

In its sample, this clonotype was seen many times. The genes are TRBV15 and TRBJ2-6, with D perhaps matching TRBD1 or TRBD2 (5 bases each). The CDR3 is 15 amino acids. V was cut by 1 base and J by 2 bases, with 6 bases left in between. The germline CDR1 and CDR2 sequences are LNHNV and YYDKDF (reference sequence). The CDR3 here is CATSRGGTGANVLTF. In DNA, the CDR3 is TGTGCCACCAGCAGAGGGGGGACTGGGGCCAACGTCCTGACTTTC.

This clonotype was seen ten or more times. This chain links TRBV5-4 with TRBJ2-7; 9 positions agree with TRBD2. Trimming removed 4 bases from V and 0 bases from J; junction bases left unmatched: 5. The CDR3 extends over 15 amino acids. The germline gives CDR1 SGHNT, CDR2 YYREEE (reference sequence). CDR3 sequence (DNA): TGTGCCAGCAGCGCCCTTAGCGGGAGCTCCTACGAGCAGTACTTC. It encodes CASSALSGSSYEQYF.

This clonotype occurred a few times. The gene calls are TRBV5-5 and TRBJ2-5, with D possibly being TRBD2 (6 bases). Trimming stripped 0 bases from V and 6 bases from J, with 18 bases between. The germline V gene encodes CDR1 SGHKS and CDR2 YYEKEE (reference sequence). The CDR3 length is 16 residues. CDR3 bases: TGTGCCAGCAGCTTGGAGGGAGGTGGGAGTAGAAAGACCCAGTACTTC. Its protein product is CASSLEGGGSRKTQYF.

This clonotype was seen ten or more times. This rearrangement joins TRBV24-1 to TRBJ2-3; 9 bases align to TRBD1. The CDR3 covers 15 residues. J was trimmed by 5 bases and V by 7 bases; bases with no gene match: 9. The germline gives CDR1 KGHDR, CDR2 SFDVKD. CDR3 nucleotide sequence: TGTGCCACCAGACCGGGACAGGGTTCTGGAGATACGCAGTATTTT. It encodes CATRPGQGSGDTQYF.

The CDR3, as DNA: TGCGCCAGCAGCGTAGGACAGTACGAGCAGTACTTC. Encoded protein: CASSVGQYEQYF. The J gene is TRBJ2-7, the V gene TRBV5-1; D might be TRBD1 (6 bases). CDR1 SGHRS and CDR2 YFSETQ come from the germline V gene. The ends were cut back, 4 bases at V and 4 bases at J, with 9 bases in the middle. The CDR3 consists of 12 residues.

This chain links TRBV5-1 with TRBJ2-7, with 10 nucleotides matching TRBD2. This CDR3 has 15 residues. Germline loops: CDR1 SGHRS, CDR2 YFSETQ. J gave up 2 bases and V 3 bases, and 5 bases lay outside the gene matches. The CDR3 nucleotides read TGCGCCAGCAGCTCTTATAGCGGGGGGCCCTACGAGCAGTACTTC. Amino acids: CASSSYSGGPYEQYF.

The J gene is TRBJ1-5, the V gene TRBV18; D call uncertain. CDR1 is KGHSH and CDR2 is LQKENI in the germline V gene. The V end was cut by 0 bases, the J end by 11 bases, with 14 bases between. The CDR3 sequence is 14 residues long. The CDR3 here is CASSPPRPPAAQHF. As DNA, the CDR3 is TGTGCCAGCTCACCACCCAGGCCCCCTGCGGCCCAGCATTTT.